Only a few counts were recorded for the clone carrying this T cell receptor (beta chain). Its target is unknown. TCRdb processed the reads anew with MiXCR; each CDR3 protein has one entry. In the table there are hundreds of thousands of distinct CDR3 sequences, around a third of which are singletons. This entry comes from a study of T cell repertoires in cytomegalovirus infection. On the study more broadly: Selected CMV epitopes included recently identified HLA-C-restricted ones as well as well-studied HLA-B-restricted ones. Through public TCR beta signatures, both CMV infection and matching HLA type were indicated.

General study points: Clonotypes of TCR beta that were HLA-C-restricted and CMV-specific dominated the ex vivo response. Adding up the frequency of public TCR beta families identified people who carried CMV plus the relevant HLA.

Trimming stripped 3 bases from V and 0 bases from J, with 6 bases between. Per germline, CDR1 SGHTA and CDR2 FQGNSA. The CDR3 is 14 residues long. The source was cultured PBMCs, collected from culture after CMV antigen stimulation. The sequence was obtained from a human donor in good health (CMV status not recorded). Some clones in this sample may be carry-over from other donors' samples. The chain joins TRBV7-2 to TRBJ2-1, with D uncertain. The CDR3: CASSFSNSYNEQFF. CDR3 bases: TGTGCCAGCAGCTTCAGTAACTCCTACAATGAGCAGTTCTTC.